This T cell receptor (beta chain) was recorded in a study of CD8 T cells in ankylosing spondylitis. Looked up from germline, CDR1 is DFQATT and CDR2 is SNEGSKA (reference sequence). The CDR3 is 15 amino acids. The V gene end was trimmed by 3 bases and the J gene end by 0 bases; junction bases not matched to a gene: 5. Findings of the study overall: A motif of roughly 8 highly homologous TCR beta variants was seen as apparently characteristic of ankylosing spondylitis blood. Within matched ankylosing spondylitis synovial fluid, disease-linked clones were reportedly significantly enriched. Several of the motif variants were reported before in synovial fluid and blood from reactive arthritis.

Many counts were recorded for this clonotype. Antigen: not known. It was by quantitative 5'-RACE with molecular barcodes that TCR beta libraries were made. TCRdb re-derived calls from the 5' RACE reads in MiXCR, one entry per CDR3 protein. The table records around 230,000 distinct CDR3 sequences, over 7% of them present only once. The chain employs TRBV20-1 and TRBJ2-1, with 7 bases lining up with TRBD2. Source material: blood, either unsorted or a sorted T cell fraction (not recorded which). The sequence was collected from a female donor with ankylosing spondylitis or in good health (not recorded which). CDR3 sequence (DNA): TGCAGTGCTAGTCCGGGCGGGAGCTCCTACAATGAGCAGTTCTTC. It is translated as CSASPGGSSYNEQFF.